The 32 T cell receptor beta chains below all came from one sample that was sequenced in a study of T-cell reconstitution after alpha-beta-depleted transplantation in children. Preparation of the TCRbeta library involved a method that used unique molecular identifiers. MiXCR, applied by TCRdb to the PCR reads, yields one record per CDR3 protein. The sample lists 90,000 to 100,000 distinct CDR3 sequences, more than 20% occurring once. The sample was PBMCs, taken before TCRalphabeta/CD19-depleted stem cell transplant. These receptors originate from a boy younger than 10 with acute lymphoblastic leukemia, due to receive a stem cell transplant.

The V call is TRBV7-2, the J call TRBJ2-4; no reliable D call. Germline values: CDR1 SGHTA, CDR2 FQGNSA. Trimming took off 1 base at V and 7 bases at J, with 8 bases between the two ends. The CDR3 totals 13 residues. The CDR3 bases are TGTGCCAGCAGCTTAGAGCCCCTCAACATTCAGTACTTC. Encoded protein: CASSLEPLNIQYF.

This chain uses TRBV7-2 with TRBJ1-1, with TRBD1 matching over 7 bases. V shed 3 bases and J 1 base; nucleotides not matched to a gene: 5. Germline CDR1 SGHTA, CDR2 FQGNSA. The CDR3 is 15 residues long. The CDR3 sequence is CASSLPGTENTEAFF. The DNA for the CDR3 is TGTGCCAGCAGCTTGCCCGGGACAGAGAACACTGAAGCTTTCTTT. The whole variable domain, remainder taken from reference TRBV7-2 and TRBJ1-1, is GAGVSQSPSNKVTEKGKDVELRCDPISGHTALYWYRQSLGQGLEFLIYFQGNSAPDKSGLPSDRFSAERTGGSVSTLTIQRTQQEDSAVYLCASSLPGTENTEAFFGQGTRLTVV.

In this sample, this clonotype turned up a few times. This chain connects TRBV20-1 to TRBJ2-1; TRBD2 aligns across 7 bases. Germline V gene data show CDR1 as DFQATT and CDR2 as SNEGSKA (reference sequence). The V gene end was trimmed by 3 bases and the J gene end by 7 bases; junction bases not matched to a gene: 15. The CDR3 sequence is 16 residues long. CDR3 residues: CSARSASGGGENEQFF. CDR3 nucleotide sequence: TGCAGTGCTAGGTCAGCTAGCGGAGGAGGCGAGAATGAGCAGTTCTTC.

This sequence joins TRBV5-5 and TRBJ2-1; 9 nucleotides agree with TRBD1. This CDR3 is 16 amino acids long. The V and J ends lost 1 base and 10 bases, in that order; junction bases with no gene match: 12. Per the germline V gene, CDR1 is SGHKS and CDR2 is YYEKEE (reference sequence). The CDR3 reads CASSLRGTGINGEQFF. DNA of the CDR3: TGTGCCAGCAGCTTGAGGGGGACAGGGATTAACGGGGAGCAGTTCTTC. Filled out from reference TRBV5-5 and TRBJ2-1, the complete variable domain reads DAGVTQSPTHLIKTRGQQVTLRCSPISGHKSVSWYQQVLGQGPQFIFQYYEKEERGRGNFPDRFSARQFPNYSSELNVNALLLGDSALYLCASSLRGTGINGEQFFGPGTRLTVL.

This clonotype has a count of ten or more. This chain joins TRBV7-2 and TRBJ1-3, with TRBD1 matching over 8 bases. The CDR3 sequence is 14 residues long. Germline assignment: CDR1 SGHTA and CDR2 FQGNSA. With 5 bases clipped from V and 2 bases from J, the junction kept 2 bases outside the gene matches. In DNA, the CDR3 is TGTGCCAGCAGCCCGGACAGGGCTGGAAACACCATATATTTT. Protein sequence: CASSPDRAGNTIYF.

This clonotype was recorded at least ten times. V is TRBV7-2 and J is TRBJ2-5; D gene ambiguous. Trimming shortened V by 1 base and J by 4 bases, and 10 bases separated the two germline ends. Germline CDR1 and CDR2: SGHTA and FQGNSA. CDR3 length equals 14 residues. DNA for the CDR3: TGTGCCAGCAGCTTAGTCGCCGGTCGAGAGACCCAGTACTTC. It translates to CASSLVAGRETQYF. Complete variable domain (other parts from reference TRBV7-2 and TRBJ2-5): GAGVSQSPSNKVTEKGKDVELRCDPISGHTALYWYRQSLGQGLEFLIYFQGNSAPDKSGLPSDRFSAERTGGSVSTLTIQRTQQEDSAVYLCASSLVAGRETQYFGPGTRLLVL.

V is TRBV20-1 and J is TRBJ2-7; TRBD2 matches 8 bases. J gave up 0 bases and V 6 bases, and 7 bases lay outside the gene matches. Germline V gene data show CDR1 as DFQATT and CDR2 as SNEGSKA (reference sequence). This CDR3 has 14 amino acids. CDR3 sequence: CSARPGGSSYEQYF. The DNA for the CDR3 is TGCAGTGCCCGACCGGGGGGGAGCTCCTACGAGCAGTACTTC.

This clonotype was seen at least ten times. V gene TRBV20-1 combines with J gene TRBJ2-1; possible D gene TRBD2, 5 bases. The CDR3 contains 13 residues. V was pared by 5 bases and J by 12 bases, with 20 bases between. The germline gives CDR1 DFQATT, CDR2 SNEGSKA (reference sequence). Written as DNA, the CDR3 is TGCAGTGCTTGGCGGCGGGTGGGGAACGTGCAGTTCTTC. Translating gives CSAWRRVGNVQFF.

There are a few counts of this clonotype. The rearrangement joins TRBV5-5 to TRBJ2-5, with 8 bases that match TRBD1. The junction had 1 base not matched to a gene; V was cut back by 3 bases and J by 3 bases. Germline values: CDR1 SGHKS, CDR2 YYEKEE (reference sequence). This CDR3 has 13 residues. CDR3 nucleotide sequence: TGTGCCAGCAGCTGGACAGGGAAAGAGACCCAGTACTTC. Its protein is CASSWTGKETQYF.

CDR3 bases: TGTGCCAGCAGTCCTACAGTGGGTCACACCATATATTTT. It specifies CASSPTVGHTIYF. The V and J genes are TRBV28 and TRBJ1-3; D ambiguous. This CDR3 region has 13 residues. The ends were cut back, 5 bases at V and 8 bases at J, with 13 bases in the middle. In germline, CDR1 is MDHEN, CDR2 SYDVKM.

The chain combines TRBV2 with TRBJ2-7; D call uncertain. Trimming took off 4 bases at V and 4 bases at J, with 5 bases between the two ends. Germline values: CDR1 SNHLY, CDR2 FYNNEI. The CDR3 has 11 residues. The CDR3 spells CASSAKYEQYF. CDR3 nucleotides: TGTGCCAGCAGTGCTAAGTACGAGCAGTACTTC.

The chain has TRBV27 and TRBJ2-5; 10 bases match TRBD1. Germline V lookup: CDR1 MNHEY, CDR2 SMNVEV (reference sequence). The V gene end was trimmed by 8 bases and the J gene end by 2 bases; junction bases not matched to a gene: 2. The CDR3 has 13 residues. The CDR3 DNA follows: TGTGCCAGCTGGACAGGGGGGCAAGAGACCCAGTACTTC. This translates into CASWTGGQETQYF.

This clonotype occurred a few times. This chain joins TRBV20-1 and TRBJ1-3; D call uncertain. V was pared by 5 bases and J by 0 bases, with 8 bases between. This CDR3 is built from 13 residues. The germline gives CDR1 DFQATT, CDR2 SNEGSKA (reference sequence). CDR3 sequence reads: CSALPGSGNTIYF. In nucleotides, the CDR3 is TGCAGTGCTCTTCCCGGCTCTGGAAACACCATATATTTT.

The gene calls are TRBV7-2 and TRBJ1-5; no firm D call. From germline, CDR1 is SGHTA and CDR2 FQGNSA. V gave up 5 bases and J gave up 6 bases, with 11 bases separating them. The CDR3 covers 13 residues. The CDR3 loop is CASSLFDRQPQHF. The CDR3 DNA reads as TGTGCCAGCAGCCTTTTCGACCGTCAGCCCCAGCATTTT.

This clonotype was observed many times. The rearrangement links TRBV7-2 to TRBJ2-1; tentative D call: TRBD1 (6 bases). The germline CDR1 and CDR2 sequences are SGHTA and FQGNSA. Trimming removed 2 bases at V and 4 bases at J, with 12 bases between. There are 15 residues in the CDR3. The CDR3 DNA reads TGTGCCAGCAGCTTACTTCCGGACAGTTACAATGAGCAGTTCTTC. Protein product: CASSLLPDSYNEQFF.

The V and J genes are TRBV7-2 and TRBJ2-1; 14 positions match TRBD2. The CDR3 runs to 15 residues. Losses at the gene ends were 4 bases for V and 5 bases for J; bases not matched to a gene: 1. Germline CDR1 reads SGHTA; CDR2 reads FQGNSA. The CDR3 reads CASSWTSGRNNEQFF. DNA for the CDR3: TGTGCCAGCAGCTGGACTAGCGGGAGGAACAATGAGCAGTTCTTC.

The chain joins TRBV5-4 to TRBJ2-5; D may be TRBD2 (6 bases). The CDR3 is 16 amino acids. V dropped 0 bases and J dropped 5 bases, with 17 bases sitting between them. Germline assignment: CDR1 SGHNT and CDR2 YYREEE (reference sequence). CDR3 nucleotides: TGTGCCAGCAGCTTGGACGGAGGGGCCGTGGGGGAGACCCAGTACTTC. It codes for CASSLDGGAVGETQYF.

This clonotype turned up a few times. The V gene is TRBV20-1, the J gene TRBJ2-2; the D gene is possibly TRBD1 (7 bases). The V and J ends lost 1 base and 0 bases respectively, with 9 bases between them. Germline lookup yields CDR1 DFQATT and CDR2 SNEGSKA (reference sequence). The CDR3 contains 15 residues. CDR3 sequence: CSARGGTANTGELFF. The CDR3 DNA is TGCAGTGCTAGAGGCGGGACAGCGAACACCGGGGAGCTGTTTTTT.

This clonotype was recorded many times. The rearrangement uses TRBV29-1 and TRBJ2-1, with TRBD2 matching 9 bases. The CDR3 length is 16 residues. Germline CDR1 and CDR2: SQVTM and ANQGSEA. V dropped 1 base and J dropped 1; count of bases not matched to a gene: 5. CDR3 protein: CSVEGASGVSYNEQFF. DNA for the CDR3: TGCAGCGTTGAAGGAGCTAGCGGGGTTTCCTACAATGAGCAGTTCTTC.

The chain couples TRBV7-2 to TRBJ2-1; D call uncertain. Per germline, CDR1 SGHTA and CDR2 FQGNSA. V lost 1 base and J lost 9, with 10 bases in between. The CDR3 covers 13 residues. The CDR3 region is CASSLVLGSEQFF. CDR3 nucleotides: TGTGCCAGCAGCTTAGTGCTGGGTAGTGAGCAGTTCTTC.

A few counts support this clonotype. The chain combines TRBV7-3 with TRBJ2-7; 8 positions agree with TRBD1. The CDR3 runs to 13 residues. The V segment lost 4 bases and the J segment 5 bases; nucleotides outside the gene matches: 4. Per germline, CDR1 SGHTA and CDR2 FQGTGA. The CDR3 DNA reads TGTGCCAGCAGCTGGACAGGGTCGGACGAGCAGTACTTC. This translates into CASSWTGSDEQYF.

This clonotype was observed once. CDR3 DNA: TGCAGTGCTTTGGGGACAGGGGGATTTAGTCATACGCAGTATTTT. It yields the protein CSALGTGGFSHTQYF. The J gene is TRBJ2-3, the V gene TRBV20-1, with TRBD1 identical over 11 bases. The junction had 11 bases not matched to a gene; V was cut back by 5 bases and J by 7 bases. The germline gives CDR1 DFQATT, CDR2 SNEGSKA (reference sequence). There are 15 residues in the CDR3.

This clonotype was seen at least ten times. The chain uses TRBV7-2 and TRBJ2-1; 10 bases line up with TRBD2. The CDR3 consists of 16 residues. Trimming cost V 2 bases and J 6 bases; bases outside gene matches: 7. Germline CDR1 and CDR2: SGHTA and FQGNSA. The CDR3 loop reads CASSLFASGSGNEQFF. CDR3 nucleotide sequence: TGTGCCAGCAGCTTATTCGCTAGCGGGAGCGGCAATGAGCAGTTCTTC.

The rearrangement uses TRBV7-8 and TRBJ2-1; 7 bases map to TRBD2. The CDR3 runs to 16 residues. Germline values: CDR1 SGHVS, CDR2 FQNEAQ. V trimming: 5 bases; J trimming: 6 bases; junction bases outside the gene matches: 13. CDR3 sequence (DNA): TGTGCCAGCAGCCCTAGGGGCGGGAGATGGTCCAATGAGCAGTTCTTC. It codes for CASSPRGGRWSNEQFF.

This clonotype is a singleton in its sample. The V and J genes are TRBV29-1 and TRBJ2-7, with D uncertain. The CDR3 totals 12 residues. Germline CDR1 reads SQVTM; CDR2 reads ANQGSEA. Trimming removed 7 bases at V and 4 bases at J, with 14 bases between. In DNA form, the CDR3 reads TGCAGCGCCCGGGCCTCGCCATACGAGCAGTACTTC. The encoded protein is CSARASPYEQYF.

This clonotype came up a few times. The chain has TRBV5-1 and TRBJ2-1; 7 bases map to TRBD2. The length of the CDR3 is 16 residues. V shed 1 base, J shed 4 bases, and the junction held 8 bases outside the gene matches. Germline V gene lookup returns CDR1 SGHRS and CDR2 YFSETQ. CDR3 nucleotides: TGCGCCAGCAGCTTGTCTAGCGGAGGGGTTTACAATGAGCAGTTCTTC. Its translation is CASSLSSGGVYNEQFF.

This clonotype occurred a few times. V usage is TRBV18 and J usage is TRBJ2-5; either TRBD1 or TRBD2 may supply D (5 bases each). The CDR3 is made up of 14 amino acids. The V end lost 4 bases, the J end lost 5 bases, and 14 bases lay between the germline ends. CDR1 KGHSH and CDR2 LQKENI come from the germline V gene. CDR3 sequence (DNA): TGTGCCAGCTCACAACAACTAGGGGTTGAGACCCAGTACTTC. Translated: CASSQQLGVETQYF.

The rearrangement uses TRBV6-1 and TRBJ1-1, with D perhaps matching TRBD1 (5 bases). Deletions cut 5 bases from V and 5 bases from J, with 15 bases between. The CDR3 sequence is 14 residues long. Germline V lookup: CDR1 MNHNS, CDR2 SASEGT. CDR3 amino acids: CASSRDRGGTEAFF. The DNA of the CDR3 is TGTGCCAGCAGTCGGGACCGCGGGGGGACTGAAGCTTTCTTT.

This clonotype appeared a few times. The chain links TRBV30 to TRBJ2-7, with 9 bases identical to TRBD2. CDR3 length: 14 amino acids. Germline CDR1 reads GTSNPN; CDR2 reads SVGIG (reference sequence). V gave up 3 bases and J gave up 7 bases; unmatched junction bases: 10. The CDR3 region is CAWRRLAEGREQYF. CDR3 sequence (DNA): TGTGCCTGGAGGAGACTAGCGGAGGGGCGTGAGCAGTACTTC.

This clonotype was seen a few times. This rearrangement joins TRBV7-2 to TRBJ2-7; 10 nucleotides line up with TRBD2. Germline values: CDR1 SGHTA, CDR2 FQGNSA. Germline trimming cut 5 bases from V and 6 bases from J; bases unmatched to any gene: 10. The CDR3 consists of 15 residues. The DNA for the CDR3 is TGTGCCAGCAGCCTAGATATAGGACTAGCGGCCGAGCAGTACTTC. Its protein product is CASSLDIGLAAEQYF.

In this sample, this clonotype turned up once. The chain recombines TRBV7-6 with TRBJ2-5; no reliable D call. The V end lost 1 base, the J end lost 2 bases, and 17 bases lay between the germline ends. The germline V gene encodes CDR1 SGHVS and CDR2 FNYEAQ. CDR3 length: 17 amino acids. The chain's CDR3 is CASSLEASIMRQETQYF. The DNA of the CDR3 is TGTGCCAGCAGCTTAGAAGCTAGTATTATGAGACAAGAGACCCAGTACTTC.

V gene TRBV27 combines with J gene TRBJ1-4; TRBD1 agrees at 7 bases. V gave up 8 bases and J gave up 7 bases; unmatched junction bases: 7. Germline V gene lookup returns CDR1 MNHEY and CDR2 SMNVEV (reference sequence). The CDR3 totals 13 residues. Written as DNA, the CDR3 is TGTGCCAGCCGGACAGGAAATGGTGAAAAACTGTTTTTT. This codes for CASRTGNGEKLFF.